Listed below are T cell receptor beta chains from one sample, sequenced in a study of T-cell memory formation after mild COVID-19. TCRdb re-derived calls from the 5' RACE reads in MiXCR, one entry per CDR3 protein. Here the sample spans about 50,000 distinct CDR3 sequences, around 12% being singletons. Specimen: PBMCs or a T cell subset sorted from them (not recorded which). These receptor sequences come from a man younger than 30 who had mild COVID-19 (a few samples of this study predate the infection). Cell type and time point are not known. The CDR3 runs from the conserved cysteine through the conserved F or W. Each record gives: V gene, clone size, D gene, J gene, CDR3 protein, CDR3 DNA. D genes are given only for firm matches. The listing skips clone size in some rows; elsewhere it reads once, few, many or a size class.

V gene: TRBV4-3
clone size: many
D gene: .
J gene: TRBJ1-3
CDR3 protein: CASSQDRNSGDTIYF
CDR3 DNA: TGCGCCAGCAGCCAAGATAGGAACTCTGGGGACACCATATATTTT

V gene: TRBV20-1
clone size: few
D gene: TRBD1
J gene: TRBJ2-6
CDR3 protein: CSARVTGQLNSGANVLTF
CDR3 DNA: TGCAGTGCTAGAGTTACGGGACAGTTAAACTCTGGGGCCAACGTCCTGACTTTC

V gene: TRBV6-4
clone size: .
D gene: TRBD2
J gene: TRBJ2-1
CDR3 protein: CASSDSSGGNNEQFF
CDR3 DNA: TGTGCCAGCAGTGACTCAAGCGGGGGGAACAATGAGCAGTTCTTC

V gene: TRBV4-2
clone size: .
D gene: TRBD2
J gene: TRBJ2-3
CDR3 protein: CASSQEPRGGSTDTQYF
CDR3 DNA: TGTGCCAGCAGCCAAGAGCCCCGGGGGGGTAGCACAGATACGCAGTATTTT

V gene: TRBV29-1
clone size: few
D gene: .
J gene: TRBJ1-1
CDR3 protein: CSVGQGDTEAFF
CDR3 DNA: TGCAGCGTTGGTCAGGGAGATACTGAAGCTTTCTTT

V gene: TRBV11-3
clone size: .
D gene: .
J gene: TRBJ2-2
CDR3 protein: CASSLDAGTGELFF
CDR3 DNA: TGTGCCAGCAGCTTAGATGCAGGCACCGGGGAGCTGTTTTTT

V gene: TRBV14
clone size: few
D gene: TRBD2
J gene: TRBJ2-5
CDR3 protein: CASSHGGGRETQYF
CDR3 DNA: TGTGCCAGCAGCCACGGGGGGGGTAGAGAGACCCAGTACTTC

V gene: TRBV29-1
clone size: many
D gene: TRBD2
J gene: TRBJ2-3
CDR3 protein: CSVLPAGGATDTQYF
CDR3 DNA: TGCAGCGTCCTTCCAGCGGGGGGCGCCACAGATACGCAGTATTTT

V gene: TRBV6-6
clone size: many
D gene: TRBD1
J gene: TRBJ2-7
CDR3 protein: CASSSRDRISYEQYF
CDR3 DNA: TGTGCCAGCAGTTCTCGGGACAGGATTTCCTACGAGCAGTACTTC

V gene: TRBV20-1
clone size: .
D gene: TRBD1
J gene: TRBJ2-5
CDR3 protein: CSGDRAGGETQYF
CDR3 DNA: TGCAGTGGCGACAGGGCGGGCGGGGAGACCCAGTACTTC

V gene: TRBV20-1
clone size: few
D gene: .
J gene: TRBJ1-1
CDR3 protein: CSARGSLNTEAFF
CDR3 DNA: TGCAGTGCTAGAGGGTCCCTTAACACTGAAGCTTTCTTT

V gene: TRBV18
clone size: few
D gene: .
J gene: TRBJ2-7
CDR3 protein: CASSPAGAYEQYF
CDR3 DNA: TGTGCCAGCTCACCGGCAGGAGCCTACGAGCAGTACTTC

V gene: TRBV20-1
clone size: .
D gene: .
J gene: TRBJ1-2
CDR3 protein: CSASNPQGNYGYTF
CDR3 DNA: TGCAGTGCCTCAAACCCCCAGGGTAACTATGGCTACACCTTC

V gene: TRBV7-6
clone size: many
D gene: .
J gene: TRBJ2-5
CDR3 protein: CASSLDPETQYF
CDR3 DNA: TGTGCCAGCAGCTTAGATCCGGAGACCCAGTACTTC

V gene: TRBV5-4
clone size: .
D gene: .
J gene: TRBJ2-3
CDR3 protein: CASSPRQAADTQYF
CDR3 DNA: TGTGCCAGCAGTCCTCGGCAGGCAGCGGATACGCAGTATTTT

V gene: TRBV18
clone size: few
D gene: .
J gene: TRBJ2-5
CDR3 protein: CASSPAGTLTSQETQYF
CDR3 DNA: TGTGCCAGCTCACCGGCCGGGACGTTGACTTCCCAAGAGACCCAGTACTTC

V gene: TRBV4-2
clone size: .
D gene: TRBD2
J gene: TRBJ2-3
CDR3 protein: CASSQDSGGADTQYF
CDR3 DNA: TGTGCCAGCAGCCAAGATAGCGGGGGGGCAGATACGCAGTATTTT

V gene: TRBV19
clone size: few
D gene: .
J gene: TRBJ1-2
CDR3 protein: CASSIDYGYTF
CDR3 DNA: TGTGCCAGTAGTATCGACTATGGCTACACCTTC

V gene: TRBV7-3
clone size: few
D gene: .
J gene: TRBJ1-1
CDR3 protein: CASSTQGGGTEAFF
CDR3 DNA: TGTGCCAGCAGCACCCAGGGCGGTGGGACTGAAGCTTTCTTT

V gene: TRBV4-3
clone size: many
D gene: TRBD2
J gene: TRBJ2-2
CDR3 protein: CASSQYSLLLERGDDTGELFF
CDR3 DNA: TGCGCCAGCAGCCAATATAGTCTCCTCTTGGAGCGGGGGGACGACACCGGGGAGCTGTTTTTT

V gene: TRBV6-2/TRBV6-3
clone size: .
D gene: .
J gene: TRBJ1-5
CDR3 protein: CASNFRGNQPQHF
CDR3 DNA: TGTGCCAGCAATTTCCGGGGTAATCAGCCCCAGCATTTT

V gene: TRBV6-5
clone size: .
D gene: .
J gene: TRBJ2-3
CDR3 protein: CASPGYQGTDTQYF
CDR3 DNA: TGTGCCAGTCCCGGATATCAGGGGACAGATACGCAGTATTTT

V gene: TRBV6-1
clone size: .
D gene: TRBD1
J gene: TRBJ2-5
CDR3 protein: CASSEGGQGRETQYF
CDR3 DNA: TGTGCCAGCAGTGAGGGTGGACAGGGACGAGAGACCCAGTACTTC

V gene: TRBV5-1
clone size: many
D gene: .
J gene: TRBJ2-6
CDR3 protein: CASSLEVVPGANVLTF
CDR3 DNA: TGCGCCAGCAGCTTGGAGGTCGTGCCTGGGGCCAACGTCCTGACTTTC

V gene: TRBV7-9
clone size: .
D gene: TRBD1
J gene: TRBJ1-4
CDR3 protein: CASSPRGPLEKLFF
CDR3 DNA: TGTGCCAGCAGCCCCAGGGGGCCTCTTGAAAAACTGTTTTTT

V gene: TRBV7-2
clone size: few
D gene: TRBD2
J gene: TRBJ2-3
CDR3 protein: CASSFGLAQGDTQYF
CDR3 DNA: TGTGCCAGCAGCTTCGGACTAGCCCAGGGGGATACGCAGTATTTT

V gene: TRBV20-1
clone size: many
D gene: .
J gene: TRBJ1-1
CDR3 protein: CSAPGFNIAEAFF
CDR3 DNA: TGCAGTGCTCCAGGGTTTAATATCGCTGAAGCTTTCTTT

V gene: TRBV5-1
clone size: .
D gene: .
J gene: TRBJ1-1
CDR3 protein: CASSSPAAHTEAFF
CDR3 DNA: TGCGCCAGCAGCTCCCCGGCAGCCCACACTGAAGCTTTCTTT

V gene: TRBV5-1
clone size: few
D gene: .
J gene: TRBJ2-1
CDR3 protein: CASSEEPTSYNEQFF
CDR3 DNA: TGCGCCAGCAGTGAGGAGCCTACCTCCTACAATGAGCAGTTCTTC

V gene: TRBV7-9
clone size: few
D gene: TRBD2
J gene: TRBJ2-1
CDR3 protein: CASSWSGGAVNEQFF
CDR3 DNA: TGTGCCAGCAGCTGGAGCGGGGGGGCCGTCAATGAGCAGTTCTTC

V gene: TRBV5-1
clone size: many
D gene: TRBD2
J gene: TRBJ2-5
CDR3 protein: CASSPPVAGEETQYF
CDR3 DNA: TGCGCCAGCAGCCCCCCCGTAGCGGGGGAAGAGACCCAGTACTTC

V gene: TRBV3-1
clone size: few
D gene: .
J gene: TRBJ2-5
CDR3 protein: CASSQDGSQETQYF
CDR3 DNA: TGTGCCAGCAGCCAAGACGGTTCCCAAGAGACCCAGTACTTC

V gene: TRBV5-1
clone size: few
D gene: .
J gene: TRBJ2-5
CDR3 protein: CASSLGGSEETQYF
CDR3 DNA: TGCGCCAGCAGCTTGGGTGGGTCAGAAGAGACCCAGTACTTC